This T cell receptor beta chain stems from a study of blood T cell repertoires in COVID-19. This study enrolled people aged about 18 to 100 from about 24 US geographic areas. In assigning cohorts, the study relied on participant-reported clinical history. The CDR3 totals 15 residues. CDR1 MNHEY and CDR2 SVGEGT come from the germline V gene. V lost 4 bases, J lost 1 base, and 4 bases stayed unmatched. Per the original methods: By means of reference gene primer amplification, nucleated cell counts were estimated. This table comes from immunoSEQ multiplex PCR, and its TCRdb copy is limited to in-frame clones, with some not included. That table supplies the V and J calls and clone size; D and trimming were determined from the DNA. The sample contains 240,000 or so clones, 86% of which appear only once.

The sequence came from a woman in her fifties or sixties who had recovered from COVID-19. J is TRBJ1-5 and V is TRBV6-2 or TRBV6-3; the match to TRBD1 covers 7 bases. What was sequenced was PBMCs or T cells enriched from blood (not recorded which). As DNA, the CDR3 is TGTGCCAGCAGTTTCGCAGGGGGAAGCAATCAGCCCCAGCATTTT. This gives the protein CASSFAGGSNQPQHF.